This T cell receptor beta chain was recovered during a study of cytomegalovirus exposure and HLA in healthy donors. General study points: Some V segments could not be told apart, so they were left out, TRBV6-2 and TRBV6-3 among them.

For this clone: The antigen is unknown.

This CDR3 has 14 residues. Germline CDR1 LNHDA, CDR2 SQIVND (reference sequence). The V end was cut by 4 bases, the J end by 0 bases, with 8 bases between. PCR involved 60 Vbeta and 13 Jbeta primers. This table comes from immunoSEQ multiplex PCR, and its TCRdb copy is limited to in-frame clones, with some not included. Recorded for this sample: about 200,000 clones. Sequenced input: PBMCs. The rearrangement links TRBV19 to TRBJ2-3; possible D gene TRBD1, 6 bases. The origin of this receptor is a girl between 2 and 10 years old in good health and CMV-seropositive. The CDR3 here is CASSRTVSTDTQYF. DNA for the CDR3: TGTGCCAGTAGTAGGACAGTCAGCACAGATACGCAGTATTTT. Full variable domain (rest looked up from reference TRBV19 and TRBJ2-3): DGGITQSPKYLFRKEGQNVTLSCEQNLNHDAMYWYRQDPGQGLRLIYYSQIVNDFQKGDIAEGYSVSREKKESFPLTVTSAQKNPTAFYLCASSRTVSTDTQYFGPGTRLTVL.